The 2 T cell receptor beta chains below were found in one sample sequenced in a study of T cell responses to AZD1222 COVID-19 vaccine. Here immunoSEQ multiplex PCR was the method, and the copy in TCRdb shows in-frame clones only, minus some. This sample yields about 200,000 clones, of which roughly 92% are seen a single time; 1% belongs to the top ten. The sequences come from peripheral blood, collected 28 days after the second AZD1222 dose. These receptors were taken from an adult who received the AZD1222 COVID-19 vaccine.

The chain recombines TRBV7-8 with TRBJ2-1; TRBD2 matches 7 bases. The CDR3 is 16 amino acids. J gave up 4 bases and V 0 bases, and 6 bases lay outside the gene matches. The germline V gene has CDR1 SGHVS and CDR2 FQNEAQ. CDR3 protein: CASSLASSGIYNEQFF. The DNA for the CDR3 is TGTGCCAGCAGCTTAGCGTCTAGCGGAATTTACAATGAGCAGTTCTTC.

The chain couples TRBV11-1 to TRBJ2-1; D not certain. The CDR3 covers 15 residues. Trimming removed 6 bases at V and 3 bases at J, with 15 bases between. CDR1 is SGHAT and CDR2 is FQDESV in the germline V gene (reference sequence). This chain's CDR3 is CASRFDLANYNEQFF. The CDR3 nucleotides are TGTGCCAGCAGGTTTGACCTGGCTAACTACAATGAGCAGTTCTTC.